The 29 T cell receptor beta chains in this list originate from one sample, sequenced in a study of early T cells in non-severe SARS-CoV-2 infection. TCRdb ran MiXCR on the 5' RACE reads and lists one entry per CDR3 protein. The data hold approximately 29,000 distinct CDR3 sequences, with around 6% observed a single time. Sample: whole blood, taken at baseline. The receptor set was obtained from an adult who was a healthcare worker with PCR-confirmed SARS-CoV-2 infection or an uninfected control (not recorded which).

This clonotype was counted ten times or more. The J gene is TRBJ2-7, the V gene TRBV7-6; D not certain. This CDR3 has 14 amino acids. Trimming pared 5 bases from V and 3 bases from J, leaving 14 bases between. Germline V gene lookup returns CDR1 SGHVS and CDR2 FNYEAQ. DNA for the CDR3: TGTGCCAGCAGCCTACTAATGGGTGACTACGAGCAGTACTTC. Its translation is CASSLLMGDYEQYF.

In its sample, this clonotype was seen a few times. The V gene is TRBV20-1, the J gene TRBJ1-2; no firm D call. The length of the CDR3 is 11 residues. Germline V gives CDR1 DFQATT, CDR2 SNEGSKA (reference sequence). The V end was cut by 6 bases, the J end by 4 bases, with 9 bases between. CDR3 in DNA: TGCAGTGCGTCTGGGAGCTATGGCTACACCTTC. Translating it yields CSASGSYGYTF.

There are many counts of this clonotype. The V call is TRBV27, the J call TRBJ2-2; D uncertain. Germline values: CDR1 MNHEY, CDR2 SMNVEV (reference sequence). V dropped 8 bases and J dropped 7 bases, with 29 bases sitting between them. The length of the CDR3 is 18 residues. This chain's CDR3 is CASRYLGLPESVSGELFF. CDR3 nucleotide sequence: TGTGCCAGCCGGTATTTGGGCCTACCAGAGAGTGTGAGCGGGGAGCTGTTTTTT.

This clonotype was counted many times. The chain uses TRBV6-1 and TRBJ1-6; 8 positions agree with TRBD1. V shed 5 bases, J shed 10 bases, and the junction held 10 bases outside the gene matches. The CDR3 spans 15 residues. Germline loops: CDR1 MNHNS, CDR2 SASEGT. This chain's CDR3 is CASSLQGEIGSPLHF. Here the CDR3 DNA reads TGTGCCAGCAGTTTACAGGGGGAAATTGGATCACCCCTCCACTTT.

This clonotype was observed many times. The chain uses TRBV7-9 and TRBJ2-1, with 9 bases matching TRBD1. The germline gives CDR1 SEHNR, CDR2 FQNEAQ (reference sequence). V was pared by 5 bases and J by 1 base, with 6 bases of the junction left unmatched. The CDR3 contains 16 residues. The CDR3 nucleotides read TGTGCCAGCAGCCCGGGACAGGGAGTTTCCTACAATGAGCAGTTCTTC. This sequence encodes CASSPGQGVSYNEQFF.

Ten or more counts support this clonotype. This chain connects TRBV3-1 to TRBJ1-1; possible D gene TRBD1, 5 bases. Looked up from germline, CDR1 is LGHDT and CDR2 is YNNKEL (reference sequence). The CDR3 extends over 15 amino acids. V lost 4 bases and J 4 bases, leaving 16 bases between the germline ends. The CDR3 region has the DNA TGTGCCAGCAGCCCCCGGGCAGGGCTGGGCACTGAAGCTTTCTTT. Its protein product is CASSPRAGLGTEAFF.

The sample holds many counts of this clonotype. The CDR3 DNA follows: TGTGCCAGCAGTACAACAGATAACTATGGCTACACCTTC. As protein: CASSTTDNYGYTF. The V and J genes are TRBV12-3 or TRBV12-4 and TRBJ1-2; D uncertain. With 5 bases removed from V and 1 base from J, the gap between germline ends came to 8 bases. CDR3 length: 13 residues.

This clonotype was seen at least ten times. V gene TRBV19 combines with J gene TRBJ2-1, with TRBD2 identical over 9 bases. The germline V gene encodes CDR1 LNHDA and CDR2 SQIVND (reference sequence). The junction had 6 bases not matched to a gene; V was cut back by 3 bases and J by 0 bases. This CDR3 is 17 amino acids long. The CDR3 sequence: CASSMEAGGSSYNEQFF. In nucleotides, the CDR3 is TGTGCCAGTAGTATGGAGGCGGGGGGGAGCTCCTACAATGAGCAGTTCTTC.

This clonotype has a count of ten or more. The gene calls are TRBV4-3 and TRBJ1-5; no firm D call. The germline gives CDR1 LGHNA, CDR2 YSLEER. CDR3 length equals 14 residues. V shed 3 bases and J shed 1 base, with 7 bases lying between them. The DNA for the CDR3 is TGCGCCAGCAGCCAGTTCAGGAGCAATCAGCCCCAGCATTTT. Amino acid sequence: CASSQFRSNQPQHF.

The chain employs TRBV6-1 and TRBJ2-1; 8 bases are shared with TRBD1. The CDR3 is 15 amino acids. CDR1 is MNHNS and CDR2 is SASEGT in the germline V gene. Losses at the gene ends were 6 bases for V and 9 bases for J; bases not matched to a gene: 13. The CDR3 reads CASSLQGDRVAEQFF. CDR3 bases: TGTGCCAGCAGCCTACAGGGGGATCGAGTTGCTGAGCAGTTCTTC.

This clonotype was found a few times. The V call is TRBV6-6, the J call TRBJ2-6; the D gene is possibly TRBD1 (6 bases). The germline V gene has CDR1 MNHNY and CDR2 SVGAGI (reference sequence). Trimming left V 7 bases short and J 4 bases short, with 17 bases between. This CDR3 has 16 amino acids. As DNA, the CDR3 is TGTGCCAGCACAAACGAAGGGGGATCGGGGGCCAACGTCCTGACTTTC. It translates to CASTNEGGSGANVLTF.

This clonotype was found a few times. The V gene is TRBV7-2, the J gene TRBJ1-6, with 7 bases matching TRBD1. The germline CDR1 and CDR2 sequences are SGHTA and FQGNSA. This CDR3 is 16 amino acids long. Losses at the gene ends were 5 bases for V and 6 bases for J; bases not matched to a gene: 10. In DNA form, the CDR3 reads TGTGCCAGCAGCATTACAGGGGCATTTGGTAATTCACCCCTCCACTTT. Its protein product is CASSITGAFGNSPLHF. The whole variable domain, filled in from reference TRBV7-2 and TRBJ1-6, reads GAGVSQSPSNKVTEKGKDVELRCDPISGHTALYWYRQSLGQGLEFLIYFQGNSAPDKSGLPSDRFSAERTGGSVSTLTIQRTQQEDSAVYLCASSITGAFGNSPLHFGNGTRLTVT.

Ten or more counts support this clonotype. V gene TRBV24-1 combines with J gene TRBJ2-2; D is perhaps TRBD1 (5 bases). Germline V gene sequence: CDR1 KGHDR, CDR2 SFDVKD. The V and J ends lost 6 bases and 0 bases respectively, with 13 bases between them. This CDR3 spans 16 amino acids. The CDR3 here is CATSSYRNANTGELFF. The CDR3 DNA is TGTGCCACCAGTAGTTACAGGAACGCGAACACCGGGGAGCTGTTTTTT.

This chain joins TRBV7-8 and TRBJ1-1; D gene unclear. The CDR3 has 12 amino acids. CDR1 is SGHVS and CDR2 is FQNEAQ in the germline V gene. V was shortened by 2 bases and J by 5 bases, with 6 bases between the two germline ends. CDR3 bases: TGTGCCAGCAGCTTATCGGGGACTGAAGCTTTCTTT. It is translated as CASSLSGTEAFF.

This clonotype was seen at least ten times. The rearrangement joins TRBV3-1 to TRBJ1-2; no firm D call. The germline V gene has CDR1 LGHDT and CDR2 YNNKEL (reference sequence). The ends were cut back, 1 base at V and 4 bases at J, with 13 bases in the middle. The CDR3 is 15 residues long. The CDR3 DNA sequence: TGTGCCAGCAGCCAAGGGCCCGTGGCAGGCTATGGCTACACCTTC. Encoded protein: CASSQGPVAGYGYTF.

This clonotype was recorded at least ten times. V and J are TRBV6-2 or TRBV6-3 and TRBJ2-1; D ambiguous. The CDR3 spans 12 residues. From germline, CDR1 is MNHEY and CDR2 SVGEGT. The ends were cut back, 5 bases at V and 9 bases at J, with 11 bases in the middle. CDR3 sequence: CASSERWTEQFF. In DNA form, the CDR3 reads TGTGCCAGCAGTGAACGGTGGACTGAGCAGTTCTTC.

This clonotype was counted only a few times. The chain recombines TRBV3-1 with TRBJ2-1; TRBD2 agrees at 7 bases. Per the germline V gene, CDR1 is LGHDT and CDR2 is YNNKEL (reference sequence). This CDR3 comprises 18 residues. The J segment lost 6 bases and the V segment lost 2 bases, leaving 16 bases of the junction unmatched. The CDR3 reads CASSQMPPSLADLNEQFF. CDR3 bases: TGTGCCAGCAGCCAAATGCCCCCCAGCCTAGCGGACCTCAATGAGCAGTTCTTC.

This clonotype was seen ten or more times. The rearrangement links TRBV28 to TRBJ1-2; D not resolved. The germline V gene has CDR1 MDHEN and CDR2 SYDVKM. The CDR3 has 15 amino acids. The V end lost 5 bases, the J end lost 0 bases, and 13 bases lay between the germline ends. CDR3 amino acids: CASSQTDLANYGYTF. Here the CDR3 DNA reads TGTGCCAGCAGTCAAACGGATCTAGCTAACTATGGCTACACCTTC.

The sample holds many counts of this clonotype. This chain uses TRBV5-4 with TRBJ1-1, with TRBD1 identical over 7 bases. J was trimmed by 1 base and V by 5 bases; bases with no gene match: 8. This CDR3 has 15 residues. Per the germline V gene, CDR1 is SGHNT and CDR2 is YYREEE (reference sequence). CDR3 residues: CASSNLEGANTEAFF. CDR3 sequence (DNA): TGTGCCAGCAGTAATTTGGAGGGGGCGAACACTGAAGCTTTCTTT.

This clonotype has just a few counts. The rearrangement links TRBV7-2 to TRBJ1-2; D is unresolved. Per germline, CDR1 SGHTA and CDR2 FQGNSA. V was clipped by 5 bases and J by 6 bases, with 16 bases between them. This CDR3 has 14 amino acids. CDR3: CASSRTRFENGYTF. DNA for the CDR3: TGTGCCAGCAGCCGGACGCGGTTTGAGAATGGCTACACCTTC.

This clonotype was observed many times. This chain uses TRBV20-1 with TRBJ2-7; the D gene is possibly TRBD1 (6 bases). The CDR3 runs to 14 residues. Looked up from germline, CDR1 is DFQATT and CDR2 is SNEGSKA (reference sequence). V lost 0 bases, J lost 4 bases, and 13 bases lay in between. The CDR3 coding sequence is TGCAGTGCTAGAGATCTACAGGGATTGTACGAGCAGTACTTC. Protein product: CSARDLQGLYEQYF.

This clonotype was seen at least ten times. The chain links TRBV28 to TRBJ2-1; 12 bases are shared with TRBD1. The ends lost 6 bases at V and 6 bases at J; junction bases unmatched: 9. Germline V gene data show CDR1 as MDHEN and CDR2 as SYDVKM. The CDR3 has 16 amino acids. The CDR3 nucleotides are TGTGCCAGCAGCCTCCCCGGGACAGGGGGCATCAATGAGCAGTTCTTC. Its translation: CASSLPGTGGINEQFF.

This clonotype was recorded a few times. The J gene is TRBJ2-2, the V gene TRBV7-2; TRBD2 matches 9 bases. V lost 1 base to trimming and J lost 7 bases; unmatched junction nucleotides: 7. The length of the CDR3 is 16 residues. Per germline, CDR1 SGHTA and CDR2 FQGNSA. The CDR3: CASSLDRIAGVGELFF. The CDR3 nucleotides are TGTGCCAGCAGCTTAGATCGGATAGCGGGAGTCGGGGAGCTGTTTTTT.

In its sample, this clonotype was seen many times. This chain links TRBV11-2 with TRBJ2-2; D possibly matches TRBD1 or TRBD2 (6 bases each). Trimming shortened V by 5 bases and J by 0 bases, and 22 bases separated the two germline ends. CDR1 and CDR2 (germline): SGHAT, FQNNGV. This CDR3 region has 19 residues. As DNA, the CDR3 is TGTGCCAGCAGCCCGGGATTTCGCTCGGGGGCATCGAACACCGGGGAGCTGTTTTTT. Encoded protein: CASSPGFRSGASNTGELFF.

Ten or more counts support this clonotype. The V and J genes are TRBV19 and TRBJ2-7, with D possibly TRBD2 on 6 matching bases. Germline-derived CDR1 and CDR2 are LNHDA and SQIVND (reference sequence). Trimming removed 1 base at V and 6 bases at J, with 13 bases between. This CDR3 comprises 14 residues. In nucleotides, the CDR3 is TGTGCCAGTAGTATAGCGGTGCAGGGAGGCGAGCAGTACTTC. Translated, it gives CASSIAVQGGEQYF.

In this sample, this clonotype turned up many times. At one end, the junction sequence differs from germline, possibly due to a read error. This rearrangement joins TRBV7-6 to TRBJ2-7; perhaps TRBD1 as D (6 bases). There are 13 residues in the CDR3. CDR1 is SGHVS and CDR2 is FNYEAQ in the germline V gene. The CDR3 here is CASSFTGTFELVF. For the CDR3, the DNA is TGTGCCAGCAGCTTCACCGGGACATTTGAATTGGTCTTC.

This clonotype was recorded many times. The V gene is TRBV27, the J gene TRBJ1-6; D may be TRBD1 (5 bases). Germline V lookup: CDR1 MNHEY, CDR2 SMNVEV (reference sequence). The CDR3 is 14 residues long. V dropped 5 bases and J dropped 9 bases, with 14 bases sitting between them. The CDR3 DNA follows: TGTGCCAGCAGTACGGGACCGAGTGTTTCACCCCTCCACTTT. It specifies CASSTGPSVSPLHF.

This clonotype has at least ten counts. The V gene is TRBV20-1, the J gene TRBJ2-3; 13 nucleotides agree with TRBD2. The V gene's germline CDR1 is DFQATT and CDR2 SNEGSKA (reference sequence). V was clipped by 5 bases and J by 3 bases; unmatched bases: 8. The CDR3 has 16 residues. CDR3 nucleotide sequence: TGCAGTGCTGAGATCGTACTAGCGGGAGGGACAGATACGCAGTATTTT. It specifies CSAEIVLAGGTDTQYF.

This clonotype was observed many times. This sequence joins TRBV3-1 and TRBJ1-2, with 9 positions matching TRBD1. Germline CDR1 reads LGHDT; CDR2 reads YNNKEL (reference sequence). Unmatched junction bases numbered 7, after V lost 4 bases and J lost 4 bases. The length of the CDR3 is 15 residues. CDR3 residues: CASSRSGTGTYGYTF. The CDR3 coding sequence is TGTGCCAGCAGCCGCTCCGGGACAGGGACCTATGGCTACACCTTC.